This T cell receptor beta chain was captured in a study of beta chain features in type 1 diabetes. It was via CD45RO/CCR7/CD25/CD127/CD95/CD27 that CD4+ naive, central memory, regulatory and stem cell-like memory cells were sorted. CDR1 is LNHDA, CDR2 SQIVND, per germline (reference sequence). This CDR3 spans 15 amino acids. V lost 9 bases to trimming and J lost 5 bases; unmatched junction nucleotides: 11. Study-wide points: Within the patient group, naive, central memory and Treg TCRB repertoires appeared more similar to each other than within healthy donors. Shorter templates might be favored by PCR, and equally so in patients and in controls. Researchers report that Type 1 diabetes patients had moderately but significantly shorter TCRB CDR3s across all four CD4+ subsets.

Every bit of the isolated RNA underwent reverse transcription, so sequencing read expressed TCRB transcripts. Profiled with immunoSEQ multiplex PCR; TCRdb holds only in-frame clones, not every one. The data show approximately 150,000 clones, 9% seen once. This clone was counted at least ten times. Its antigen is unknown. Sequenced: central memory CD4+ T cells from blood. The rearrangement links TRBV19 to TRBJ2-1; 9 bases are a match to TRBD1. The sequence came from a man under 40 with type 1 diabetes. The DNA of the CDR3 is TGTGCCAGCCGGGATGGGACAGGGTTGGACAATGAGCAGTTCTTC. Translating it yields CASRDGTGLDNEQFF.